Following are 10 T cell receptor beta chains from one sample sequenced in a study of shared clonotypes between healthy human individuals. Positive CCR7 selection of CD45RO-negative cells yielded the naive CD8 cells, and terminally differentiated effector memory CD45RA+ cells were excluded. Some clones are missing from TCRdb's copy, which holds only in-frame ones; the method was immunoSEQ multiplex PCR. The data contain some 2,100,000 clones, 90% to 95% of them singletons. Sequencing used naive CD8+ T cells from PBMCs. Receptor source: a man younger than 35 in good health. Some clones in this sample may be carry-over from other donors' samples.

The V call is TRBV10-1, the J call TRBJ2-1, with D hard to call. This CDR3 is 15 amino acids long. Trimming cost V 6 bases and J 0 bases, with 12 bases left between them. In germline, CDR1 is WNHNN, CDR2 SYGVQD (reference sequence). CDR3 protein: CASSRGRSSYNEQFF. The CDR3 DNA follows: TGCGCCAGCAGCCGCGGCAGAAGCTCCTACAATGAGCAGTTCTTC.

The CDR3 region is CASKGGGELFF. The CDR3 coding sequence is TGTGCCAGCAAGGGCGGTGGGGAGCTGTTTTTT. V and J are TRBV9 and TRBJ2-2; D uncertain. Trimming pared 6 bases from V and 8 bases from J, leaving 8 bases between. Germline-derived CDR1 and CDR2 are SGDLS and YYNGEE. The CDR3 has 11 amino acids. Variable domain in full (rest from reference TRBV9 and TRBJ2-2): DSGVTQTPKHLITATGQRVTLRCSPRSGDLSVYWYQQSLDQGLQFLIQYYNGEERAKGNILERFSAQQFPDLHSELNLSSLELGDSALYFCASKGGGELFFGEGSRLTVL.

The rearrangement joins TRBV30 to TRBJ2-1, with 10 bases matching TRBD1. Unmatched junction bases numbered 2, after V lost 2 bases and J lost 7 bases. Germline V gives CDR1 GTSNPN, CDR2 SVGIG (reference sequence). CDR3 length: 13 amino acids. The CDR3 spells CAWSWTGGNEQFF. DNA of the CDR3: TGTGCCTGGAGTTGGACAGGGGGTAATGAGCAGTTCTTC. Full variable domain (outside the CDR3, taken from reference TRBV30 and TRBJ2-1): SQTIHQWPATLVQPVGSPLSLECTVEGTSNPNLYWYRQAAGRGLQLLFYSVGIGQISSEVPQNLSASRPQDRQFILSSKKLLLSDSGFYLCAWSWTGGNEQFFGPGTRLTVL.

The chain has TRBV6-1 and TRBJ1-5; no reliable D call. There are 15 residues in the CDR3. The germline V gene has CDR1 MNHNS and CDR2 SASEGT. V gave up 7 bases and J gave up 4 bases, with 17 bases separating them. CDR3 in DNA: TGTGCCAGCACCCCAGTGACGCCCGGGAATCAGCCCCAGCATTTT. Its protein is CASTPVTPGNQPQHF.

The V and J genes are TRBV27 and TRBJ2-1; D not resolved. V dropped 3 bases and J dropped 12 bases, with 12 bases sitting between them. The germline V gene has CDR1 MNHEY and CDR2 SMNVEV (reference sequence). CDR3 length: 12 residues. This CDR3 is CASSFGGGGQFF. The DNA for the CDR3 is TGTGCCAGCAGTTTCGGCGGTGGCGGGCAGTTCTTC.

V and J are TRBV9 and TRBJ1-2, with D tentatively TRBD1 (5 bases). With 6 bases removed from V and 2 bases from J, the gap between germline ends came to 11 bases. Germline V gene data show CDR1 as SGDLS and CDR2 as YYNGEE. This CDR3 has 13 amino acids. CDR3 protein: CASTGGENYGYTF. CDR3 bases: TGTGCCAGCACTGGGGGAGAGAACTATGGCTACACCTTC.

The rearrangement uses TRBV19 and TRBJ1-1; TRBD1 agrees at 9 bases. Unmatched junction bases numbered 10, after V lost 7 bases and J lost 1 base. The germline V gene has CDR1 LNHDA and CDR2 SQIVND (reference sequence). This CDR3 region has 16 residues. This chain's CDR3 is CASIPPGQGTNTEAFF. CDR3 DNA: TGTGCCAGTATTCCCCCGGGACAGGGAACGAACACTGAAGCTTTCTTT.

The V call is TRBV7-8, the J call TRBJ2-5, with D possibly matching TRBD1 (5 bases). Germline-derived CDR1 and CDR2 are SGHVS and FQNEAQ. The CDR3 has 15 residues. V dropped 7 bases and J dropped 0 bases, with 15 bases sitting between them. The CDR3 reads CASTAGRQYQETQYF. The CDR3 region has the DNA TGTGCCAGCACTGCTGGTCGACAGTACCAAGAGACCCAGTACTTC. Combining the CDR3 with reference TRBV7-8 and TRBJ2-5 gives the whole variable domain GAGVSQSPRYKVAKRGQDVALRCDPISGHVSLFWYQQALGQGPEFLTYFQNEAQLDKSGLPSDRFFAERPEGSVSTLKIQRTQQEDSAVYLCASTAGRQYQETQYFGPGTRLLVL.

This chain links TRBV5-5 with TRBJ2-7; 11 bases agree with TRBD1. V shed 4 bases, J shed 2 bases, and the junction held 11 bases outside the gene matches. Germline V gene data show CDR1 as SGHKS and CDR2 as YYEKEE (reference sequence). The CDR3 has 17 amino acids. The CDR3 reads CASSQRPGQGVPYEQYF. For the CDR3, the DNA is TGTGCCAGCAGCCAAAGGCCGGGACAGGGGGTACCCTACGAGCAGTACTTC.

The chain links TRBV28 to TRBJ2-7, with D possibly being TRBD1 (5 bases). This CDR3 has 14 amino acids. V was pared by 5 bases and J by 5 bases, with 16 bases between. The V gene's germline CDR1 is MDHEN and CDR2 SYDVKM. The CDR3 is CASSPRAGANEQYF. The CDR3 DNA reads TGTGCCAGCAGTCCAAGGGCTGGGGCAAACGAGCAGTACTTC.